The source of this TCR beta chain is a study of regulatory T cells in long-lasting Graves disease. General study findings and limits: Study of thyroid tissue was not done, with only peripheral blood studied. Persistent disease samples used TRBV28, TRBJ1-2 and TRBJ2-5 preferentially.

Building of the TCR beta libraries involved iRepertoire HTBI primers and Arm-PCR of CDR3 regions. Methods used by the authors: The samples included 60 to 65 TRBV and roughly 14 TRBJ segments. MiXCR, applied by TCRdb to the multiplex PCR reads, yields one record per CDR3 protein. The V and J calls were determined by TCRdb, not by the authors. Altogether 600,000 to 850,000 distinct CDR3 sequences are present, roughly 30% being singletons, with the ten largest covering about two fifths. Time point specified: persistent/refractory GD, antithyroid drugs over 5 years with positive TRAb. Extracted PBMC RNA gave rise to the TCR library. It was an endocrinology department in Xi'an, China, that provided the patients. The CDR3 runs 14 residues. The V and J ends lost 4 bases and 5 bases respectively, with 14 bases between them. Germline CDR1 and CDR2: ENHRY and SYGVKD. This clonotype was counted many times. As yet, its antigen is unknown.

The specimen was peripheral blood mononuclear cells (PBMCs), collected when the disease was refractory, from a patient treated with antithyroid drugs. This chain links TRBV10-3 with TRBJ2-5, with D possibly matching TRBD1 (5 bases). This clonotype was obtained from a female donor with Graves disease. CDR3: CAISGTQVRETQYF. The CDR3, as DNA: TGTGCCATCAGTGGGACACAAGTACGTGAGACCCAGTACTTC.